These 19 T cell receptor beta chains were sequenced from one sample in a study of Ad26.COV2.S vaccination and SARS-CoV-2 variants. The assay was immunoSEQ multiplex PCR, and TCRdb's table has in-frame clones only and misses some. Here the sample spans about 350,000 clones, about 90% being singletons. Sequencing was performed on peripheral blood, taken after recovery from COVID-19. Every receptor here comes from a human donor who had recovered from COVID-19.

This clone has a single count. The genes are TRBV5-1 and TRBJ1-2, with a possible D match to TRBD1 (6 bases). The V end was cut by 1 base, the J end by 3 bases, with 16 bases between. The CDR3 extends over 16 amino acids. Germline CDR1 is SGHRS and CDR2 is YFSETQ. The CDR3 DNA reads as TGCGCCAGCAGCTTGACGGGACACGATGGGGACTATGGCTACACCTTC. This gives the protein CASSLTGHDGDYGYTF. The full variable domain, in which reference TRBV5-1 and TRBJ1-2 provide the parts outside the CDR3, is KAGVTQTPRYLIKTRGQQVTLSCSPISGHRSVSWYQQTPGQGLQFLFEYFSETQRNKGNFPGRFSGRQFSNSRSEMNVSTLELGDSALYLCASSLTGHDGDYGYTFGSGTRLTVV.

This clone was found a few times. V gene TRBV6-1 combines with J gene TRBJ1-4; D possibly corresponds to TRBD1 (6 bases). Trimming left V 5 bases short and J 8 bases short, with 21 bases between. Germline CDR1 and CDR2: MNHNS and SASEGT. The CDR3 sequence is 16 residues long. CDR3 region: CASSKGGTIGKEKLFF. The CDR3 DNA reads as TGTGCCAGCAGTAAAGGGGGGACAATCGGAAAAGAAAAACTGTTTTTT.

This chain connects TRBV7-9 to TRBJ1-1; D not resolved. The CDR3 runs 14 residues. Germline CDR1 SEHNR, CDR2 FQNEAQ (reference sequence). Trimming shortened V by 5 bases and J by 4 bases, and 14 bases separated the two germline ends. In DNA form, the CDR3 reads TGTGCCAGCAGCCCCACCAACGGATTCACTGAAGCTTTCTTT. Residues: CASSPTNGFTEAFF. The whole variable domain, filled in from reference TRBV7-9 and TRBJ1-1, reads DTGVSQNPRHKITKRGQNVTFRCDPISEHNRLYWYRQTLGQGPEFLTYFQNEAQLEKSRLLSDRFSAERPKGSFSTLEIQRTEQGDSAMYLCASSPTNGFTEAFFGQGTRLTVV.

The chain recombines TRBV29-1 with TRBJ2-7; 8 bases are a match to TRBD1. V lost 8 bases and J lost 7; bases outside the gene matches: 10. Germline V CDR1 and CDR2: SQVTM, ANQGSEA. There are 12 residues in the CDR3. CDR3 nucleotide sequence: TGCAGCTTCAGGGACAGGTCAGGGGAGCAGTACTTC. It yields the protein CSFRDRSGEQYF.

The rearrangement uses TRBV28 and TRBJ2-3; D perhaps matches TRBD2 (5 bases). Trimming left V 5 bases short and J 3 bases short, with 15 bases between. This CDR3 contains 15 residues. Germline V gene sequence: CDR1 MDHEN, CDR2 SYDVKM. Here the CDR3 reads CASSTRRRGTDTQYF. CDR3 sequence (DNA): TGTGCCAGCAGTACCAGGAGGAGAGGAACAGATACGCAGTATTTT.

This clone has a count of ten or more. Other nucleotide sequences from this sample produce the same CDR3. This chain joins TRBV14 and TRBJ2-2; possibly TRBD2 for D (5 bases). Germline values: CDR1 SGHDN, CDR2 FVKESK. The CDR3 loop spans 13 amino acids. V was pared by 0 bases and J by 7 bases, with 6 bases between. CDR3 loop: CASSQDRGGELFF. CDR3 nucleotides: TGTGCCAGCAGCCAAGATCGGGGCGGGGAGCTGTTTTTT.

J is TRBJ2-4 and V is TRBV2, with 9 bases matching TRBD1. CDR1 is SNHLY and CDR2 is FYNNEI in the germline V gene. The CDR3 contains 16 residues. Germline trimming cut 3 bases from V and 0 bases from J; bases unmatched to any gene: 3. Here the CDR3 reads CASSDRTGEAKNIQYF. CDR3 nucleotide sequence: TGTGCCAGCAGTGACCGGACAGGGGAAGCCAAAAACATTCAGTACTTC.

The genes are TRBV7-9 and TRBJ1-2, with D tentatively TRBD1 (5 bases). CDR3 length equals 14 residues. CDR1 and CDR2 (germline): SEHNR, FQNEAQ (reference sequence). V was trimmed by 4 bases and J by 3 bases, leaving 12 bases between them. The CDR3 region has the DNA TGTGCCAGCAGCTATCCGCTGGGGGACTATGGCTACACCTTC. Translated, it gives CASSYPLGDYGYTF.

This rearrangement joins TRBV6-5 to TRBJ2-7; a possible D gene is TRBD1 (8 bases). The V end was cut by 10 bases, the J end by 4 bases, with 20 bases between. The CDR3 covers 14 residues. Germline V CDR1 and CDR2: MNHEY, SVGAGI. The CDR3 spells CATVQGGRRYEQYF. CDR3 coding DNA: TGTGCCACTGTACAGGGGGGGCGCCGGTACGAGCAGTACTTC.

J is TRBJ2-2 and V is TRBV10-3; TRBD1 or TRBD2 may be the D gene (5 bases each). This CDR3 is built from 14 residues. V dropped 4 bases and J dropped 5 bases, with 11 bases sitting between them. The germline V gene has CDR1 ENHRY and CDR2 SYGVKD. The CDR3 DNA is TGTGCCATCAGTGTCGGGGCTGGTACCGGGGAGCTGTTTTTT. Translating gives CAISVGAGTGELFF.

The gene calls are TRBV11-3 and TRBJ2-3, with no clear D. Germline CDR1 and CDR2: SGHNT and YENEEA. This CDR3 is 16 amino acids long. V lost 0 bases and J 1 base, leaving 11 bases between the germline ends. CDR3: CASSLDPGTGTDTQYF. The CDR3 bases are TGTGCCAGCAGCTTAGATCCCGGCACCGGCACAGATACGCAGTATTTT.

This chain joins TRBV19 and TRBJ2-1; perhaps TRBD1 as D (5 bases). Germline CDR1 LNHDA, CDR2 SQIVND (reference sequence). Trimming pared 5 bases from V and 2 bases from J, leaving 10 bases between. CDR3 length: 14 residues. The CDR3 is CASSGQGPYNEQFF. The CDR3 DNA reads as TGTGCCAGTAGTGGTCAGGGTCCCTACAATGAGCAGTTCTTC.

The chain has TRBV28 and TRBJ2-6, with D possibly TRBD2 on 5 matching bases. The germline gives CDR1 MDHEN, CDR2 SYDVKM. This CDR3 comprises 16 residues. V lost 2 bases and J lost 2, with 10 bases in between. The CDR3 region has the DNA TGTGCCAGCAGTTTAGTGATCGGGACTGGGGCCAACGTCCTGACTTTC. As protein: CASSLVIGTGANVLTF.

This chain joins TRBV10-3 and TRBJ2-1, with TRBD2 identical over 7 bases. The CDR3 extends over 12 amino acids. Germline V gene sequence: CDR1 ENHRY, CDR2 SYGVKD. V was clipped by 3 bases and J by 11 bases; unmatched bases: 4. As DNA, the CDR3 is TGTGCCATCAGTGATCTCGGGAGGAAGCAGTTCTTC. Translated, it gives CAISDLGRKQFF.

The V gene is TRBV6-2 or TRBV6-3, the J gene TRBJ2-5; tentatively, D is TRBD2 (6 bases). Trimming took off 6 bases at V and 2 bases at J, with 16 bases between the two ends. CDR1 is MNHEY, CDR2 SVGEGT, per germline. The CDR3 has 15 amino acids. CDR3 in amino acids: CASSRIRGGQETQYF. For the CDR3, the DNA is TGTGCCAGCAGCAGAATAAGGGGAGGTCAAGAGACCCAGTACTTC.

The chain links TRBV7-9 to TRBJ2-1; D gene uncertain. Germline V lookup: CDR1 SEHNR, CDR2 FQNEAQ (reference sequence). This CDR3 comprises 15 residues. The ends were cut back, 3 bases at V and 1 base at J, with 10 bases in the middle. The CDR3 loop reads CASSLVFGSYNEQFF. The CDR3 DNA is TGTGCCAGCAGCTTGGTTTTTGGGTCCTACAATGAGCAGTTCTTC.

J is TRBJ1-2 and V is TRBV3-1 (or the pseudogene TRBV3-2), with 8 bases that match TRBD1. J was trimmed by 8 bases and V by 4 bases; bases with no gene match: 12. This CDR3 region has 15 residues. Germline CDR1 is LGHDT and CDR2 is YNNKEL (reference sequence). The CDR3 is CASSPTGGFWVGYTF. As DNA, the CDR3 is TGTGCCAGCAGCCCTACAGGGGGATTTTGGGTAGGCTACACCTTC.

The V call is TRBV9, the J call TRBJ1-2; TRBD1 aligns across 7 bases. The germline gives CDR1 SGDLS, CDR2 YYNGEE. The length of the CDR3 is 13 residues. Unmatched junction bases numbered 4, after V lost 0 bases and J lost 8 bases. CDR3 sequence reads: CASSVGQGGGYTF. The CDR3 region has the DNA TGTGCCAGCAGCGTAGGACAGGGCGGGGGCTACACCTTC.

The V and J genes are TRBV11-3 and TRBJ2-3; D unclear. V dropped 5 bases and J dropped 1 base, with 7 bases sitting between them. The CDR3 is made up of 13 amino acids. Germline V lookup: CDR1 SGHNT, CDR2 YENEEA. CDR3 region: CASSIAGTDTQYF. CDR3 sequence (DNA): TGTGCCAGCAGCATTGCAGGCACAGATACGCAGTATTTT.